The 25 T cell receptor beta chains below were found in one sample sequenced in a study of T cell responses to AZD1222 COVID-19 vaccine. Here immunoSEQ multiplex PCR was the method, and the copy in TCRdb shows in-frame clones only, minus some. Seen here are around 130,000 clones, about 89% observed once, and the top ten hold roughly 5.7%. Sequences were derived from peripheral blood, sampled on day 0 of AZD1222 vaccination. The receptors stem from an adult in good health.

The chain recombines TRBV7-2 with TRBJ1-6, with a weak D call TRBD1 (5 bases). Germline V lookup: CDR1 SGHTA, CDR2 FQGNSA. This CDR3 has 14 residues. Trimming cost V 6 bases and J 3 bases, with 9 bases left between them. The CDR3 DNA reads as TGTGCCAGCAGGTTCAGGGACTATAATTCACCCCTCCACTTT. The encoded protein is CASRFRDYNSPLHF.

The chain has TRBV6-5 and TRBJ2-3; the match to TRBD1 covers 7 bases. J lost 0 bases, V lost 2 bases, and 5 bases had no gene match. CDR1 is MNHEY, CDR2 SVGAGI, per germline. This CDR3 is 16 amino acids long. This CDR3 reads CASSYNRGPSTDTQYF. CDR3 nucleotides: TGTGCCAGCAGTTACAACAGGGGTCCGAGCACAGATACGCAGTATTTT.

The table lists this clone with a few counts. The genes are TRBV2 and TRBJ2-7; D is possibly TRBD2 (5 bases). CDR1 is SNHLY and CDR2 is FYNNEI in the germline V gene. The length of the CDR3 is 16 residues. V lost 4 bases to trimming and J lost 0 bases, with 16 bases between them. CDR3 DNA sequence: TGTGCCAGCAGTGTATCTGCGGGCTCCAGCTCCTACGAGCAGTACTTC. Its protein product is CASSVSAGSSSYEQYF.

The J gene is TRBJ2-7, the V gene TRBV10-2; no clear D gene. Trimming pared 4 bases from V and 1 base from J, leaving 5 bases between. The germline gives CDR1 WSHSY, CDR2 SAAADI. The length of the CDR3 is 12 residues. The CDR3 loop reads CASSGVSYEQYF. CDR3 DNA sequence: TGCGCCAGCAGTGGAGTGTCCTACGAGCAGTACTTC.

V gene TRBV29-1 combines with J gene TRBJ1-2; TRBD1 is a possible D gene (5 bases). The CDR3 sequence is 14 residues long. CDR1 is SQVTM and CDR2 is ANQGSEA in the germline V gene. Trimming took 7 bases from V and 4 from J, leaving 19 bases between them. The CDR3 nucleotides are TGCAGCGCCGGGGACCGGACCGGGGGCTATGGCTACACCTTC. It codes for CSAGDRTGGYGYTF.

This rearrangement joins TRBV14 to TRBJ1-4; TRBD1 matches 9 bases. V was clipped by 5 bases and J by 6 bases; unmatched bases: 7. The germline gives CDR1 SGHDN, CDR2 FVKESK. The CDR3 has 15 residues. CDR3 coding DNA: TGTGCCAGCAGCTACCTAACAGGGGGCGATGAAAAACTGTTTTTT. Its protein product is CASSYLTGGDEKLFF.

The CDR3, as DNA: TGTGCCGGAACATTTAAGGACAGGGAACAAAGCGGCTACACCTTC. It codes for CAGTFKDREQSGYTF. The chain is built from TRBV6-5 and TRBJ1-2, with TRBD1 identical over 8 bases. The CDR3 consists of 15 residues. The germline gives CDR1 MNHEY, CDR2 SVGAGI. Trimming at V came to 11 bases and at J to 8 bases, leaving 19 bases not matched to a gene.

The chain is built from TRBV12-3 or TRBV12-4 and TRBJ2-1; unclear D gene. CDR3 length: 13 amino acids. Trimming took off 6 bases at V and 9 bases at J, with 15 bases between the two ends. The CDR3 here is CASSAASFVEQFF. The CDR3 DNA sequence: TGTGCCAGCAGCGCAGCCAGCTTTGTTGAGCAGTTCTTC.

This clone has just a few counts. The genes are TRBV9 and TRBJ2-2, with 8 bases matching TRBD1. Germline V gene lookup returns CDR1 SGDLS and CDR2 YYNGEE. CDR3 length: 16 amino acids. V trimming: 0 bases; J trimming: 4 bases; junction bases outside the gene matches: 5. The CDR3 DNA reads TGTGCCAGCAGCGTAGGTCCAGGGGGCGCCACCGGGGAGCTGTTTTTT. Its translation is CASSVGPGGATGELFF.

The chain is built from TRBV19 and TRBJ2-7, with 7 bases fitting TRBD2. The CDR3 runs 14 residues. Germline V gene data show CDR1 as LNHDA and CDR2 as SQIVND (reference sequence). The ends lost 3 bases at V and 3 bases at J; junction bases unmatched: 5. The CDR3 DNA reads TGTGCCAGTAGTATGTCGGGGAGGGTCTACGAGCAGTACTTC. It yields the protein CASSMSGRVYEQYF.

Points on this clone: The sample has other DNA sequences that encode this CDR3 too. The CDR3 nucleotides are TGTGCCAGCAGTTTAGGAGATACGCAGTATTTT. Its translation is CASSLGDTQYF. The chain has TRBV28 and TRBJ2-3; D not certain. The length of the CDR3 is 11 residues. V lost 2 bases, J lost 5 bases, and 2 bases lay in between. Germline assignment: CDR1 MDHEN and CDR2 SYDVKM.

This rearrangement joins TRBV29-1 to TRBJ1-1, with D perhaps matching TRBD1 (6 bases). This CDR3 is built from 14 residues. Germline lookup yields CDR1 SQVTM and CDR2 ANQGSEA. This chain's CDR3 is CSSGGGVGNTEAFF. The CDR3 DNA is TGCAGTTCCGGAGGGGGGGTTGGAAACACTGAAGCTTTCTTT.

The V and J genes are TRBV6-6 and TRBJ1-1; 10 bases are a match to TRBD1. From germline, CDR1 is MNHNY and CDR2 SVGAGI (reference sequence). This CDR3 spans 17 amino acids. The junction had 10 bases not matched to a gene; V was cut back by 5 bases and J by 1 base. CDR3 bases: TGTGCCAGCAGTCTACGGACAGGGGGGACAAAGAACACTGAAGCTTTCTTT. Amino acids: CASSLRTGGTKNTEAFF.

V gene TRBV28 combines with J gene TRBJ1-2; D gene uncertain. This CDR3 spans 13 amino acids. V was cut by 3 bases and J by 0 bases, with 5 bases left in between. The germline V gene has CDR1 MDHEN and CDR2 SYDVKM. The CDR3: CASSFGANYGYTF. The CDR3 bases are TGTGCCAGCAGTTTCGGAGCTAACTATGGCTACACCTTC.

This chain connects TRBV5-1 to TRBJ1-4; TRBD1 is a possible D gene (6 bases). The germline V gene has CDR1 SGHRS and CDR2 YFSETQ. The CDR3 runs to 14 residues. The V end was cut by 4 bases, the J end by 8 bases, with 15 bases between. CDR3: CASSPGAALEKLFF. The CDR3 DNA is TGCGCCAGCAGCCCGGGGGCCGCCCTCGAAAAACTGTTTTTT.

The chain carries TRBV5-4 and TRBJ2-2; TRBD1 agrees at 8 bases. Germline trimming cut 0 bases from V and 1 base from J; bases unmatched to any gene: 8. CDR3 size: 18 residues. CDR1 is SGHNT and CDR2 is YYREEE in the germline V gene (reference sequence). DNA for the CDR3: TGTGCCAGCAGCTTGGTTTCTTTCGACAGGGGGAACACCGGGGAGCTGTTTTTT. This codes for CASSLVSFDRGNTGELFF. The full variable domain, rest sourced from reference TRBV5-4 and TRBJ2-2, is ETGVTQSPTHLIKTRGQQVTLRCSSQSGHNTVSWYQQALGQGPQFIFQYYREEENGRGNFPPRFSGLQFPNYSSELNVNALELDDSALYLCASSLVSFDRGNTGELFFGEGSRLTVL.

The chain recombines TRBV12-3 or TRBV12-4 with TRBJ2-5, with D possibly matching TRBD2 (5 bases). V was cut by 6 bases and J by 0 bases, with 8 bases left in between. CDR3 size: 13 residues. The CDR3 loop reads CASRTGNQETQYF. In nucleotides, the CDR3 is TGTGCCAGCAGAACCGGGAACCAAGAGACCCAGTACTTC.

This clone showed up just once. The genes are TRBV28 and TRBJ1-4; D is ambiguous. Germline V CDR1 and CDR2: MDHEN, SYDVKM. Trimming pared 6 bases from V and 8 bases from J, leaving 16 bases between. The CDR3 runs to 14 residues. The CDR3 nucleotides are TGTGCCAGCAGCCCACCCCGGGGTCTCGAAAAACTGTTTTTT. Its protein product is CASSPPRGLEKLFF.

This chain connects TRBV19 to TRBJ1-2; maybe TRBD1 (6 bases). Looked up from germline, CDR1 is LNHDA and CDR2 is SQIVND (reference sequence). The CDR3 covers 12 residues. Trimming cost V 6 bases and J 5 bases, with 10 bases left between them. The CDR3, as DNA: TGTGCCAGTAGCGGTACAGGGTATGGCTACACCTTC. This gives the protein CASSGTGYGYTF.

The J gene is TRBJ1-5, the V gene TRBV6-6; D gene unclear. V shed 2 bases and J shed 8 bases, with 7 bases lying between them. The CDR3 runs to 12 residues. Germline CDR1 and CDR2: MNHNY and SVGAGI (reference sequence). DNA for the CDR3: TGTGCCAGCAGTTACCGGGAGGAGCCCCAGCATTTT. Its protein is CASSYREEPQHF.

The chain links TRBV10-3 to TRBJ1-2; D not resolved. Per germline, CDR1 ENHRY and CDR2 SYGVKD. Trimming took off 4 bases at V and 7 bases at J, with 16 bases between the two ends. The CDR3 is 14 amino acids. In DNA form, the CDR3 reads TGTGCCATCAGTGTCGGCGGATCCAGTGGTGGCTACACCTTC. Its protein product is CAISVGGSSGGYTF.

The genes are TRBV3-1 (or the pseudogene TRBV3-2) and TRBJ2-5; D gene ambiguous. Trimming stripped 4 bases from V and 2 bases from J, with 2 bases between. The CDR3 runs 11 residues. CDR1 and CDR2 from the germline V gene are LGHDT and YNNKEL (reference sequence). Here the CDR3 reads CASSRQETQYF. CDR3 nucleotides: TGTGCCAGCAGCCGTCAAGAGACCCAGTACTTC.

CDR3: CASSSPRGEALFF. Here the CDR3 DNA reads TGTGCCAGCAGCTCACCGCGAGGAGAAGCGCTGTTTTTT. The chain links TRBV13 to TRBJ2-2; D gene unclear. Looked up from germline, CDR1 is PRHDT and CDR2 is FYEKMQ (reference sequence). The ends were cut back, 4 bases at V and 13 bases at J, with 16 bases in the middle. The CDR3 has 13 amino acids.

This clone was seen only once. This sequence joins TRBV5-1 and TRBJ1-2; D not certain. The CDR3 has 14 residues. Trimming left V 0 bases short and J 2 bases short, with 8 bases between. The germline gives CDR1 SGHRS, CDR2 YFSETQ. The CDR3 DNA is TGCGCCAGCAGCTTGGTTCCGGAGAACTATGGCTACACCTTC. Translation: CASSLVPENYGYTF.

The chain combines TRBV9 with TRBJ2-2; no definite D call. The germline V gene encodes CDR1 SGDLS and CDR2 YYNGEE. Trimming removed 0 bases from V and 6 bases from J, with 15 bases in between. This CDR3 comprises 16 residues. CDR3 sequence: CASSVALTGLAGELFF. The CDR3 nucleotides are TGTGCCAGCAGCGTAGCCCTGACCGGGTTGGCCGGGGAGCTGTTTTTT.